This T cell receptor (beta chain) was sequenced for a study of T cells after yellow fever vaccination. This clonotype was seen ten or more times. The CDR3 has 14 residues. V was shortened by 6 bases and J by 2 bases, with 11 bases between the two germline ends. TCRdb re-called the 5' RACE reads through MiXCR, storing one row per CDR3 protein. There are 250,000 or so distinct CDR3 sequences in the sample; 6.9% occur only once, and roughly 0.86% lies in the top ten. This clonotype was obtained from a man aged 25-40 years who received the YFV17D yellow fever vaccine. Material: CD4+ T cells sorted from PBMCs, obtained 15 days after the yellow fever booster vaccination. The chain links TRBV12-3 or TRBV12-4 to TRBJ2-1; a weak D match, TRBD2 (6 bases). The CDR3, as DNA: TGTGCCAGCAGATTCGGGGGTCCCTACAATGAGCAGTTCTTC. It codes for CASRFGGPYNEQFF.